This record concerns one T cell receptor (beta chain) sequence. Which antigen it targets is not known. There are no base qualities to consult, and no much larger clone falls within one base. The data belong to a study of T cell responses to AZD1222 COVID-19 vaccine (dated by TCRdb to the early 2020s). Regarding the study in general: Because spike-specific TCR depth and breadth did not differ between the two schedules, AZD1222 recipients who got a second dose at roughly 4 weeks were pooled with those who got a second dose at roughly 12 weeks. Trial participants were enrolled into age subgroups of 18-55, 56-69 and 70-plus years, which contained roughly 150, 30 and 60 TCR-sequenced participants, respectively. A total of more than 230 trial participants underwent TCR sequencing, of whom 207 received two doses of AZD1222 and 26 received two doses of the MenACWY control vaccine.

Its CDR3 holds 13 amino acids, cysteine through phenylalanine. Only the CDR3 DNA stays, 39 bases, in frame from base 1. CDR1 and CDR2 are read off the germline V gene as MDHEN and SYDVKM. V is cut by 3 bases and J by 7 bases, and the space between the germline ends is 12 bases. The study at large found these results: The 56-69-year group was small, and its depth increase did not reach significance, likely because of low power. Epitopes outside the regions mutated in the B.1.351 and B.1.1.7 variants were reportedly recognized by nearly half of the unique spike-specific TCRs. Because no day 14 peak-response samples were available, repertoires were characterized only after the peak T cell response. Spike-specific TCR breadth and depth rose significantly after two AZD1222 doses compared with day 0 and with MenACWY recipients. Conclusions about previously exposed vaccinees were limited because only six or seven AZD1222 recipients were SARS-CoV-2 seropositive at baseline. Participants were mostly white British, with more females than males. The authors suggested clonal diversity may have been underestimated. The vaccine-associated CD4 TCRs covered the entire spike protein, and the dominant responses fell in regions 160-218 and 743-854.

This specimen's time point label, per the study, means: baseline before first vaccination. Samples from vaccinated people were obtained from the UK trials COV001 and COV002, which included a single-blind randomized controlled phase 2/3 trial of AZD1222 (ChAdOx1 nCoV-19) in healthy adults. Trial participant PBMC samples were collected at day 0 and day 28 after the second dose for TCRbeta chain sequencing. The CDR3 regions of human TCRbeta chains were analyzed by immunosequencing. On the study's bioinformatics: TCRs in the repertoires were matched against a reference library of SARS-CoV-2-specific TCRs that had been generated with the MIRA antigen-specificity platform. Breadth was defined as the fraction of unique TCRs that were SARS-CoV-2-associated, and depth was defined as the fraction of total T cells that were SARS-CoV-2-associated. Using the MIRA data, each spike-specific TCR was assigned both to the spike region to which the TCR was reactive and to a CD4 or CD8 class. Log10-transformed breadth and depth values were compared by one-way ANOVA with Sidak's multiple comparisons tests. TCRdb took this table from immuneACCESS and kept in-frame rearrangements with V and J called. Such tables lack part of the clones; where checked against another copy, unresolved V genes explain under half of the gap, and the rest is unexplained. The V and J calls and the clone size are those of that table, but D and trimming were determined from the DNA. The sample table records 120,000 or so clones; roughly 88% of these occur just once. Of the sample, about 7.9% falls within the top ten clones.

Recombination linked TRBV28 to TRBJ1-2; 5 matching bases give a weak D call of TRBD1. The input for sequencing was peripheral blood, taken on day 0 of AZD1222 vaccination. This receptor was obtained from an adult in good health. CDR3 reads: CASSLVPGAGYTF. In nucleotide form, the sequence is TGTGCCAGCAGTTTGGTGCCCGGGGCTGGCTACACCTTC.